The 13 T cell receptor beta chains presented below share a single source sample, sequenced in a study of T cells in Graves' hyperthyroidism and ophthalmopathy. Researchers amplified the TCR beta CDR3 regions from RNA transcripts. HTBI primers drove first-round RT-PCR of the TCR CDR3. One entry per CDR3 protein, called by TCRdb with MiXCR from the multiplex PCR reads. The table records approximately 400,000 distinct CDR3 sequences, approximately 14% of them present only once. Sequencing was performed on blood. The receptors originated from a young woman with Graves' hyperthyroidism.

The gene calls are TRBV28 and TRBJ2-5, with D possibly matching TRBD1 (6 bases). V shed 3 bases and J shed 3 bases, with 17 bases lying between them. Germline V gene data show CDR1 as MDHEN and CDR2 as SYDVKM. The CDR3 contains 16 residues. The CDR3 DNA is TGTGCCAGCAGTTTTTGGGGGCGGGCAGATGAAGAGACCCAGTACTTC. This sequence encodes CASSFWGRADEETQYF.

This clonotype was found many times. The chain has TRBV11-2 and TRBJ2-2; perhaps TRBD1 as D (5 bases). Germline V lookup: CDR1 SGHAT, CDR2 FQNNGV. V was shortened by 3 bases and J by 0 bases, with 5 bases between the two germline ends. The CDR3 sequence is 14 residues long. The CDR3 DNA sequence: TGTGCCAGCAGCTTCAGGGCGAACACCGGGGAGCTGTTTTTT. It translates to CASSFRANTGELFF.

This clonotype was detected ten times or more. The chain has TRBV6-2 or TRBV6-3 and TRBJ1-2; maybe TRBD1 (6 bases). This CDR3 spans 12 amino acids. The V gene lost 5 bases and the J gene lost 7 bases, with 11 bases spanning the gap. The germline CDR1 and CDR2 sequences are MNHEY and SVGEGT. DNA for the CDR3: TGTGCCAGCAGTCCTCAGGGGTTTGGCTACACCTTC. Translation gives CASSPQGFGYTF.

This clonotype appeared once. One base away lies a much larger clone, so this may be a sequencing read error. The chain joins TRBV30 to TRBJ2-4, with unresolved D. Trimming stripped 6 bases from V and 3 bases from J, with 12 bases between. Germline V gene sequence: CDR1 GTSNPN, CDR2 SVGIG (reference sequence). There are 13 residues in the CDR3. CDR3 amino acids: CACLHPVKNIQYF. As DNA, the CDR3 is TGTGCCTGCCTACACCCAGTCAAAAACATTCAGTACTTC.

This clonotype has ten or more counts. J is TRBJ2-7 and V is TRBV5-1; D possibly uses TRBD1 or TRBD2 (5 bases each). Germline V gives CDR1 SGHRS, CDR2 YFSETQ. V lost 2 bases, J lost 3 bases, and 21 bases lay in between. The CDR3 totals 17 residues. CDR3 sequence: CASSLGGWAGPVYEQYF. CDR3 nucleotides: TGCGCCAGCAGCTTAGGAGGTTGGGCAGGGCCCGTCTACGAGCAGTACTTC.

This clonotype was counted many times. The rearrangement joins TRBV28 to TRBJ1-6; perhaps TRBD1 as D (5 bases). CDR1 MDHEN and CDR2 SYDVKM come from the germline V gene. V shed 3 bases and J shed 4 bases, with 10 bases lying between them. The CDR3 loop spans 15 amino acids. CDR3 DNA: TGTGCCAGCAGTTTCGGGGACTTATATAATTCACCCCTCCACTTT. Translated, it gives CASSFGDLYNSPLHF.

This clonotype was recorded only once. The chain links TRBV6-5 to TRBJ2-2; D is uncertain. Germline assignment: CDR1 MNHEY and CDR2 SVGAGI. Trimming stripped 2 bases from V and 1 base from J, with 8 bases between. The CDR3 consists of 15 residues. In nucleotides, the CDR3 is TGTGCCAGCAGTTACGCGGCGGTGAACACCGGGGAGCTGTTTTTT. Its translation is CASSYAAVNTGELFF.

J is TRBJ2-1 and V is TRBV20-1, with TRBD1 matching 8 bases. Trimming took 0 bases from V and 10 from J; bases not matched to a gene: 14. The CDR3 is made up of 16 amino acids. Germline CDR1 DFQATT, CDR2 SNEGSKA (reference sequence). DNA for the CDR3: TGCAGTGCTAGAGACCCCGGACAGGGTGGGGTGAAGGAGCAGTTCTTC. This encodes CSARDPGQGGVKEQFF.

This clonotype was counted many times. The gene calls are TRBV12-3 or TRBV12-4 and TRBJ2-1, with 7 nucleotides matching TRBD2. After removal of 3 bases from V and 10 bases from J, the junction contained 12 bases not matched to a gene. CDR3 length equals 15 residues. This CDR3 reads CASSLRLAEPGEQFF. CDR3 DNA sequence: TGTGCCAGCAGTTTGCGGCTAGCGGAACCCGGCGAGCAGTTCTTC.

This clonotype has a count of ten or more. The chain has TRBV2 and TRBJ1-6; 12 nucleotides align to TRBD1. The V gene's germline CDR1 is SNHLY and CDR2 FYNNEI. The CDR3 covers 15 residues. V lost 5 bases and J lost 10; bases outside the gene matches: 6. The CDR3 coding sequence is TGTGCCAGCAGTTTGGGACAGGGGGCAGGCTCACCCCTCCACTTT. Amino acids: CASSLGQGAGSPLHF.

Only a few counts were recorded for this clonotype. V and J are TRBV19 and TRBJ2-6, with a possible D match to TRBD1 (5 bases). Trimming took off 5 bases at V and 0 bases at J, with 17 bases between the two ends. This CDR3 is built from 18 residues. The V gene's germline CDR1 is LNHDA and CDR2 SQIVND (reference sequence). This CDR3 reads CASSWPQVTFSGANVLTF. The DNA of the CDR3 is TGTGCCAGTAGTTGGCCACAGGTAACCTTCTCTGGGGCCAACGTCCTGACTTTC.

This clonotype was seen just once. The V call is TRBV5-1, the J call TRBJ2-1, with TRBD1 matching over 8 bases. The CDR3 has 14 residues. CDR1 SGHRS and CDR2 YFSETQ come from the germline V gene. Trimming removed 4 bases from V and 10 bases from J; junction bases left unmatched: 10. Written as DNA, the CDR3 is TGCGCCAGCAGCCGTGGGACAGGTTTTCTCGAGCAGTTCTTC. Its protein product is CASSRGTGFLEQFF.

This clonotype has a count of ten or more. It may be a read error: a sequence one base away is much more abundant. J is TRBJ2-7 and V is TRBV2; D possibly uses TRBD1 or TRBD2 (5 bases each). Per germline, CDR1 SNHLY and CDR2 FYNNEI. CDR3 size: 14 residues. CDR3 sequence reads: CASSEDVGTYEQCF. CDR3 in DNA: TGTGCCAGCAGTGAAGACGTCGGGACCTACGAGCAGTGCTTC.